One and the same sample provided the 19 T cell receptor beta chains below, sequenced in a study of cytomegalovirus exposure and HLA in healthy donors. Assay used: immunoSEQ multiplex PCR; TCRdb lists only in-frame clones, some missing. Of 150,000 to 200,000 clones in the sample, just under 90% were seen once. Sequenced input: PBMCs. These receptors all stem from a woman younger than 45 in good health and CMV-seronegative.

The chain employs TRBV4-1 and TRBJ2-7; D gene uncertain. Trimming removed 3 bases from V and 2 bases from J, with 14 bases in between. CDR3 length: 15 amino acids. Germline CDR1 MGHRA, CDR2 YSYEKL. Written as DNA, the CDR3 is TGCGCCAGCAGCCATTGGCAGGTTGGAACCTACGAGCAGTACTTC. Its protein product is CASSHWQVGTYEQYF.

The J gene is TRBJ2-7, the V gene TRBV6-5, with D possibly matching TRBD2 (5 bases). The germline V and J ends were trimmed by 1 base and 3 bases, with 13 bases remaining between them. The CDR3 is 15 amino acids. Per germline, CDR1 MNHEY and CDR2 SVGAGI. Here the CDR3 reads CASSYYRGSVYEQYF. The DNA for the CDR3 is TGTGCCAGCAGTTACTATCGGGGTAGTGTCTACGAGCAGTACTTC.

The V call is TRBV7-2, the J call TRBJ2-1; D is perhaps TRBD1 (5 bases). Germline V gives CDR1 SGHTA, CDR2 FQGNSA. The CDR3 is 15 residues long. V shed 3 bases and J shed 6 bases, with 15 bases lying between them. The CDR3 protein is CASSFGQGMGNEQFF. In nucleotides, the CDR3 is TGTGCCAGCAGCTTCGGGCAGGGAATGGGCAATGAGCAGTTCTTC. The entire variable domain, with the rest obtained from reference TRBV7-2 and TRBJ2-1, is as follows: GAGVSQSPSNKVTEKGKDVELRCDPISGHTALYWYRQSLGQGLEFLIYFQGNSAPDKSGLPSDRFSAERTGGSVSTLTIQRTQQEDSAVYLCASSFGQGMGNEQFFGPGTRLTVL.

Written as DNA, the CDR3 is TGTGCCAGCAGCCCAATGACTAGCCCCAGCACAGATACGCAGTATTTT. Its translation: CASSPMTSPSTDTQYF. The V call is TRBV7-6, the J call TRBJ2-3, with TRBD2 matching 7 bases. V gave up 5 bases and J gave up 0 bases; unmatched junction bases: 8. This CDR3 is 16 amino acids long. CDR1 and CDR2 (germline): SGHVS, FNYEAQ.

V gene TRBV30 combines with J gene TRBJ2-7; the match to TRBD2 covers 8 bases. Germline V gene lookup returns CDR1 GTSNPN and CDR2 SVGIG (reference sequence). The CDR3 extends over 13 amino acids. V lost 3 bases, J lost 3 bases, and 4 bases stayed unmatched. In nucleotides, the CDR3 is TGTGCCTGGAGAGGACTAGCCTACTACGAGCAGTACTTC. It encodes CAWRGLAYYEQYF.

The rearrangement links TRBV9 to TRBJ1-1; 9 bases are a match to TRBD1. CDR3 size: 13 residues. Germline V gives CDR1 SGDLS, CDR2 YYNGEE. Losses at the gene ends were 0 bases for V and 6 bases for J; bases not matched to a gene: 0. The CDR3 reads CASSVDRGPEAFF. For the CDR3, the DNA is TGTGCCAGCAGCGTAGACAGGGGGCCTGAAGCTTTCTTT.

The chain combines TRBV6-5 with TRBJ1-6; 8 bases are shared with TRBD1. The CDR3 totals 16 residues. The germline CDR1 and CDR2 sequences are MNHEY and SVGAGI. V lost 3 bases, J lost 4 bases, and 5 bases stayed unmatched. CDR3 protein: CASSYTTGGYNSPLHF. DNA for the CDR3: TGTGCCAGCAGTTATACAACAGGGGGATATAATTCACCCCTCCACTTT.

This clone was counted a few times. The V call is TRBV27, the J call TRBJ2-2; D remains unclear. Germline assignment: CDR1 MNHEY and CDR2 SMNVEV (reference sequence). This CDR3 is 14 amino acids long. Trimming took off 0 bases at V and 4 bases at J, with 6 bases between the two ends. Here the CDR3 reads CASSLSFGTGELFF. The CDR3 DNA reads as TGTGCCAGCAGTTTATCTTTCGGCACCGGGGAGCTGTTTTTT.

The chain has TRBV7-2 and TRBJ1-1, with 8 bases lining up with TRBD1. This CDR3 has 14 amino acids. V shed 0 bases, J shed 7 bases, and the junction held 4 bases outside the gene matches. Germline values: CDR1 SGHTA, CDR2 FQGNSA. CDR3 loop: CASSLADRGGEAFF. The DNA of the CDR3 is TGTGCCAGCAGCTTAGCCGACAGGGGAGGTGAAGCTTTCTTT. Together with reference TRBV7-2 and TRBJ1-1, the CDR3 gives the full variable domain: GAGVSQSPSNKVTEKGKDVELRCDPISGHTALYWYRQSLGQGLEFLIYFQGNSAPDKSGLPSDRFSAERTGGSVSTLTIQRTQQEDSAVYLCASSLADRGGEAFFGQGTRLTVV.

The rearrangement links TRBV10-1 to TRBJ2-2; a weak D match, TRBD2 (5 bases). The ends were cut back, 8 bases at V and 2 bases at J, with 6 bases in the middle. The CDR3 sequence is 12 residues long. The germline gives CDR1 WNHNN, CDR2 SYGVQD (reference sequence). The CDR3 region is CASGSNTGELFF. CDR3 bases: TGCGCCAGCGGGAGTAACACCGGGGAGCTGTTTTTT.

V gene TRBV29-1 combines with J gene TRBJ2-2; unclear D gene. Germline lookup yields CDR1 SQVTM and CDR2 ANQGSEA. V was cut by 7 bases and J by 0 bases, with 12 bases left in between. CDR3 size: 14 residues. For the CDR3, the DNA is TGCAGCGCTCGTCCCACAGCGAACACCGGGGAGCTGTTTTTT. Translation gives CSARPTANTGELFF.

The genes are TRBV6-1 and TRBJ1-2; D gene uncertain. Trimming cost V 3 bases and J 0 bases, with 14 bases left between them. Germline V gene data show CDR1 as MNHNS and CDR2 as SASEGT. The CDR3 totals 16 residues. The CDR3 bases are TGTGCCAGCAGTGATTACAGACTAGTCACTAACTATGGCTACACCTTC. Protein sequence: CASSDYRLVTNYGYTF.

The rearrangement joins TRBV9 to TRBJ2-5; possibly TRBD2 for D (6 bases). Germline CDR1 is SGDLS and CDR2 is YYNGEE. Trimming left V 3 bases short and J 3 bases short, with 21 bases between. This CDR3 contains 17 residues. The CDR3 here is CASSGSPGDFQKETQYF. Written as DNA, the CDR3 is TGTGCCAGCAGCGGATCACCCGGGGACTTTCAAAAAGAGACCCAGTACTTC.

The genes are TRBV30 and TRBJ2-5; 7 nucleotides agree with TRBD2. Looked up from germline, CDR1 is GTSNPN and CDR2 is SVGIG (reference sequence). After removal of 5 bases from V and 5 bases from J, the junction contained 14 bases not matched to a gene. The CDR3 has 15 residues. The CDR3, as DNA: TGTGCCTGGGGGAGGGGTGCAGGACTAGGGGAGACCCAGTACTTC. This translates into CAWGRGAGLGETQYF.

The rearrangement uses TRBV5-1 and TRBJ1-5; TRBD1 matches at 9 bases. The trim removed 4 bases at V and 2 bases at J, leaving 4 bases unmatched. Germline assignment: CDR1 SGHRS and CDR2 YFSETQ. The CDR3 loop spans 15 amino acids. CDR3 protein: CASSTGDRGNQPQHF. CDR3 nucleotides: TGCGCCAGCAGCACGGGGGACAGGGGCAATCAGCCCCAGCATTTT.

Only one count was recorded for this clone. J is TRBJ1-1 and V is TRBV10-3; a weak D match, TRBD1 (6 bases). V gave up 8 bases and J gave up 1 base, with 14 bases separating them. The CDR3 loop spans 14 amino acids. CDR1 and CDR2 from the germline V gene are ENHRY and SYGVKD. The CDR3 DNA is TGTGCCATCTGTGGGGGCGAAGGGAACACTGAAGCTTTCTTT. This encodes CAICGGEGNTEAFF.

This clone came up a few times. The V call is TRBV7-2, the J call TRBJ1-3; 7 bases line up with TRBD1. This CDR3 region has 14 residues. With V trimmed by 5 bases and J by 4 bases, 5 bases remained unmatched. The germline CDR1 and CDR2 sequences are SGHTA and FQGNSA. The CDR3 spells CASSPMGQGNTIYF. The CDR3 nucleotides read TGTGCCAGCAGCCCAATGGGACAGGGAAACACCATATATTTT.

This clone is a singleton in its sample. The chain joins TRBV27 to TRBJ2-7; TRBD1 agrees at 7 bases. Trimming at V came to 4 bases and at J to 2 bases, leaving 8 bases not matched to a gene. The CDR3 sequence is 15 residues long. CDR1 MNHEY and CDR2 SMNVEV come from the germline V gene (reference sequence). Written as DNA, the CDR3 is TGTGCCAGCAGTTCTCCGGGACAGTTAGCCTACGAGCAGTACTTC. Its translation is CASSSPGQLAYEQYF.

This clone has only a few counts. The J gene is TRBJ1-6, the V gene TRBV13; D remains unclear. From germline, CDR1 is PRHDT and CDR2 FYEKMQ (reference sequence). V lost 2 bases to trimming and J lost 7 bases, with 9 bases between them. The CDR3 consists of 14 residues. CDR3 sequence: CASSLQPRNSPLHF. CDR3 coding DNA: TGTGCCAGCAGCTTACAGCCGAGGAATTCACCCCTCCACTTT.